This TCR beta chain emerged from a study of cytomegalovirus exposure and HLA in healthy donors. These donors, healthy bone marrow donors, were studied. Nominal health characterized the donors when sampled, though unrecorded immune exposures were likely. Findings and limits, study-wide: Some V segments, including TRBV6-2 and TRBV6-3, were excluded as indistinguishable. A later analysis reportedly found fewer N-insertions in an Asian-associated ancestry cluster than the approximately 700-donor mean.

In the PCR, 60 Vbeta and 13 Jbeta primers were used. TCRdb keeps only in-frame clones here, not all; method: immunoSEQ multiplex PCR. This table holds roughly 110,000 clones, about four fifths found once. The V segment lost 2 bases and the J segment 7 bases; nucleotides outside the gene matches: 7. The CDR3 is 15 residues long. The germline V gene has CDR1 MNHEY and CDR2 SMNVEV (reference sequence). In the case of this clone: As yet, its antigen is unknown.

The TCR sequence derives from a man aged 25-45 years in good health and CMV-seropositive. The chain recombines TRBV27 with TRBJ1-5, with 8 bases identical to TRBD1. The sequenced material came from PBMCs. CDR3 amino acids: CASSLPLDRAQPQHF. CDR3 in DNA: TGTGCCAGCAGTTTACCGTTGGACAGGGCACAGCCCCAGCATTTT.